A single sample is the source of the 12 T cell receptor beta chains below, sequenced in a study of shared clonotypes between healthy human individuals. Only CD45RO-negative cells positively selected for CCR7 counted as naive CD8 cells, so terminally differentiated effector memory CD45RA+ cells were excluded. Measured with immunoSEQ multiplex PCR; TCRdb has only the in-frame clones, and not every one. Of around 2,000,000 clones in the sample, around 93% were seen once. Material for sequencing was naive CD8+ T cells from PBMCs. These receptors all stem from a man in his late teens or twenties in good health. Some clones in this sample may be carry-over from other donors' samples.

The genes are TRBV9 and TRBJ2-3; D is unclear. Germline values: CDR1 SGDLS, CDR2 YYNGEE. V dropped 4 bases and J dropped 4 bases, with 7 bases sitting between them. This CDR3 spans 12 amino acids. For the CDR3, the DNA is TGTGCCAGCAGCCCCGCCTCAGATACGCAGTATTTT. It codes for CASSPASDTQYF.

The chain uses TRBV4-3 and TRBJ2-1; no firm D call. V was trimmed by 0 bases and J by 9 bases, leaving 9 bases between them. Germline V gene data show CDR1 as LGHNA and CDR2 as YSLEER. The CDR3 extends over 13 amino acids. CDR3 DNA sequence: TGCGCCAGCAGCCAAGACTACCTCGGTGAGCAGTTCTTC. It is translated as CASSQDYLGEQFF.

V usage is TRBV28 and J usage is TRBJ2-7; TRBD1 aligns across 8 bases. Germline CDR1 and CDR2: MDHEN and SYDVKM. V was pared by 5 bases and J by 3 bases, with 6 bases of the junction left unmatched. The CDR3 length is 14 residues. CDR3 sequence (DNA): TGTGCCAGCAGTCAAGGGGGGACAGGCTACGAGCAGTACTTC. Translating it yields CASSQGGTGYEQYF.

The sample holds a few counts of this clone. This sample also contains other DNA sequences that code for the same CDR3. The chain is built from TRBV27 and TRBJ2-1; no clear D. The CDR3 loop spans 13 amino acids. The V end was cut by 6 bases, the J end by 2 bases, with 8 bases between. Germline V lookup: CDR1 MNHEY, CDR2 SMNVEV (reference sequence). This CDR3 is CASRDRTYNEQFF. The CDR3 DNA reads TGTGCCAGCAGGGACCGCACCTACAATGAGCAGTTCTTC.

V is TRBV7-8 and J is TRBJ1-5; the match to TRBD1 covers 7 bases. In germline, CDR1 is SGHVS, CDR2 FQNEAQ. The junction had 13 bases not matched to a gene; V was cut back by 1 base and J by 7 bases. This CDR3 comprises 17 residues. Here the CDR3 DNA reads TGTGCCAGCAGCTTAGACTCGACAGGGTGGTCCCTACAGCCCCAGCATTTT. Protein product: CASSLDSTGWSLQPQHF.

The chain joins TRBV5-5 to TRBJ2-7, with no clear D. In germline, CDR1 is SGHKS, CDR2 YYEKEE (reference sequence). Trimming stripped 1 base from V and 5 bases from J, with 16 bases between. The CDR3 loop spans 15 amino acids. The CDR3 coding sequence is TGTGCCAGCAGCTTGTTTGTGAAGCAGAAGAACGAGCAGTACTTC. Translating it yields CASSLFVKQKNEQYF.

This clone was detected once. The same CDR3 arises from other DNA sequences in this sample as well. V gene TRBV27 combines with J gene TRBJ2-1; D is unclear. CDR1 and CDR2 (germline): MNHEY, SMNVEV (reference sequence). V was clipped by 5 bases and J by 0 bases, with 5 bases between them. The CDR3 extends over 13 amino acids. DNA of the CDR3: TGTGCCAGCAGTAGTAGCTCCTACAATGAGCAGTTCTTC. Amino acid sequence: CASSSSSYNEQFF.

The chain has TRBV29-1 and TRBJ1-2; D not certain. V lost 8 bases and J 0 bases, leaving 13 bases between the germline ends. The CDR3 consists of 13 residues. The germline V gene has CDR1 SQVTM and CDR2 ANQGSEA. This CDR3 reads CSTRASSNYGYTF. CDR3 DNA: TGCAGCACGAGGGCCAGCTCTAACTATGGCTACACCTTC.

The genes are TRBV28 and TRBJ2-7, with D unresolved. Germline CDR1 is MDHEN and CDR2 is SYDVKM. The CDR3 has 14 residues. The germline V and J ends were trimmed by 3 bases and 2 bases, with 11 bases remaining between them. CDR3 bases: TGTGCCAGCAGTTTCCGGCCAGCCCCCTACGAGCAGTACTTC. It codes for CASSFRPAPYEQYF.

The rearrangement links TRBV27 to TRBJ1-2; no definite D call. Looked up from germline, CDR1 is MNHEY and CDR2 is SMNVEV (reference sequence). V was shortened by 8 bases and J by 5 bases, with 15 bases between the two germline ends. This CDR3 has 13 amino acids. The CDR3 nucleotides are TGTGCCAGCTCTACCCGGGGAATATATGGCTACACCTTC. Its translation: CASSTRGIYGYTF.

This rearrangement joins TRBV16 to TRBJ2-5, with D perhaps matching TRBD2 (5 bases). V lost 0 bases and J 0 bases, leaving 8 bases between the germline ends. The germline V gene has CDR1 KGHSY and CDR2 FQNENV. CDR3 length: 15 residues. Here the CDR3 DNA reads TGTGCCAGCAGCCAATCTGCGCGGGACCAAGAGACCCAGTACTTC. This gives the protein CASSQSARDQETQYF. The full variable domain, with the rest looked up from reference TRBV16 and TRBJ2-5, is GEEVAQTPKHLVRGEGQKAKLYCAPIKGHSYVFWYQQVLKNEFKFLISFQNENVFDETGMPKERFSAKCLPNSPCSLEIQATKLEDSAVYFCASSQSARDQETQYFGPGTRLLVL.

The CDR3 nucleotides are TGTGCCAGCAGTTGGGACAGGGAGGAGGGCTATGGCTACACCTTC. This encodes CASSWDREEGYGYTF. The rearrangement uses TRBV28 and TRBJ1-2, with 9 bases that match TRBD1. Germline-derived CDR1 and CDR2 are MDHEN and SYDVKM. This CDR3 region has 15 residues. V lost 4 bases to trimming and J lost 4 bases; unmatched junction nucleotides: 7.